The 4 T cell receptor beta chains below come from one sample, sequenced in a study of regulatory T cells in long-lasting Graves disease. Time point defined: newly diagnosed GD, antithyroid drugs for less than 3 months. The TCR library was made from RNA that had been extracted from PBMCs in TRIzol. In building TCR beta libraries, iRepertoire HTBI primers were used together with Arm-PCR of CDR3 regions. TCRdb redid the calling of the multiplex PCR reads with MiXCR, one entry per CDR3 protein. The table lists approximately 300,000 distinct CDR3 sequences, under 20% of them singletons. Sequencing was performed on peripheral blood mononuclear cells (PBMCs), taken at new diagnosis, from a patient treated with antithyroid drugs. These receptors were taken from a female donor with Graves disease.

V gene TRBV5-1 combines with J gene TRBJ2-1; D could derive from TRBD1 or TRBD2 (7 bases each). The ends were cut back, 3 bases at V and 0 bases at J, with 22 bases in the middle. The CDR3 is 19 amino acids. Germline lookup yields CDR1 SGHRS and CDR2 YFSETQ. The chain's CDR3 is CASSWQGGGGLSSYNEQFF. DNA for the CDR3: TGCGCCAGCAGCTGGCAGGGGGGGGGGGGACTAAGCTCCTACAATGAGCAGTTCTTC.

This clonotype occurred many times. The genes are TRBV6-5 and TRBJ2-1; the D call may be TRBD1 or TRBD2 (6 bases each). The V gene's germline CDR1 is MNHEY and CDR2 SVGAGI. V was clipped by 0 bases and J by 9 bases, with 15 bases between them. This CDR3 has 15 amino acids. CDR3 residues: CASSYSVRGAPEQFF. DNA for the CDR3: TGTGCCAGCAGTTACTCGGTTAGGGGGGCCCCTGAGCAGTTCTTC.

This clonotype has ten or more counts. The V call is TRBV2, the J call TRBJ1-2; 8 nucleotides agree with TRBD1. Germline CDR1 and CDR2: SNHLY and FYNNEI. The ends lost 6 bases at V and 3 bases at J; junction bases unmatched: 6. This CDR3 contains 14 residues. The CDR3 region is CASSPTGGYYGYTF. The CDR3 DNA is TGTGCCAGCAGCCCCACAGGGGGATACTATGGCTACACCTTC.

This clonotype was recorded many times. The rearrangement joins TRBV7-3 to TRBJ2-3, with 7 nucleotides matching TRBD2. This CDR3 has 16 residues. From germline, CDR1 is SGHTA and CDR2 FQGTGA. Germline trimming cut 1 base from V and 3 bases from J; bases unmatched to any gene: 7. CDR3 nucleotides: TGTGCCAGCAGCTTAAGGGGGAGGGCTATGACAGATACGCAGTATTTT. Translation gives CASSLRGRAMTDTQYF.